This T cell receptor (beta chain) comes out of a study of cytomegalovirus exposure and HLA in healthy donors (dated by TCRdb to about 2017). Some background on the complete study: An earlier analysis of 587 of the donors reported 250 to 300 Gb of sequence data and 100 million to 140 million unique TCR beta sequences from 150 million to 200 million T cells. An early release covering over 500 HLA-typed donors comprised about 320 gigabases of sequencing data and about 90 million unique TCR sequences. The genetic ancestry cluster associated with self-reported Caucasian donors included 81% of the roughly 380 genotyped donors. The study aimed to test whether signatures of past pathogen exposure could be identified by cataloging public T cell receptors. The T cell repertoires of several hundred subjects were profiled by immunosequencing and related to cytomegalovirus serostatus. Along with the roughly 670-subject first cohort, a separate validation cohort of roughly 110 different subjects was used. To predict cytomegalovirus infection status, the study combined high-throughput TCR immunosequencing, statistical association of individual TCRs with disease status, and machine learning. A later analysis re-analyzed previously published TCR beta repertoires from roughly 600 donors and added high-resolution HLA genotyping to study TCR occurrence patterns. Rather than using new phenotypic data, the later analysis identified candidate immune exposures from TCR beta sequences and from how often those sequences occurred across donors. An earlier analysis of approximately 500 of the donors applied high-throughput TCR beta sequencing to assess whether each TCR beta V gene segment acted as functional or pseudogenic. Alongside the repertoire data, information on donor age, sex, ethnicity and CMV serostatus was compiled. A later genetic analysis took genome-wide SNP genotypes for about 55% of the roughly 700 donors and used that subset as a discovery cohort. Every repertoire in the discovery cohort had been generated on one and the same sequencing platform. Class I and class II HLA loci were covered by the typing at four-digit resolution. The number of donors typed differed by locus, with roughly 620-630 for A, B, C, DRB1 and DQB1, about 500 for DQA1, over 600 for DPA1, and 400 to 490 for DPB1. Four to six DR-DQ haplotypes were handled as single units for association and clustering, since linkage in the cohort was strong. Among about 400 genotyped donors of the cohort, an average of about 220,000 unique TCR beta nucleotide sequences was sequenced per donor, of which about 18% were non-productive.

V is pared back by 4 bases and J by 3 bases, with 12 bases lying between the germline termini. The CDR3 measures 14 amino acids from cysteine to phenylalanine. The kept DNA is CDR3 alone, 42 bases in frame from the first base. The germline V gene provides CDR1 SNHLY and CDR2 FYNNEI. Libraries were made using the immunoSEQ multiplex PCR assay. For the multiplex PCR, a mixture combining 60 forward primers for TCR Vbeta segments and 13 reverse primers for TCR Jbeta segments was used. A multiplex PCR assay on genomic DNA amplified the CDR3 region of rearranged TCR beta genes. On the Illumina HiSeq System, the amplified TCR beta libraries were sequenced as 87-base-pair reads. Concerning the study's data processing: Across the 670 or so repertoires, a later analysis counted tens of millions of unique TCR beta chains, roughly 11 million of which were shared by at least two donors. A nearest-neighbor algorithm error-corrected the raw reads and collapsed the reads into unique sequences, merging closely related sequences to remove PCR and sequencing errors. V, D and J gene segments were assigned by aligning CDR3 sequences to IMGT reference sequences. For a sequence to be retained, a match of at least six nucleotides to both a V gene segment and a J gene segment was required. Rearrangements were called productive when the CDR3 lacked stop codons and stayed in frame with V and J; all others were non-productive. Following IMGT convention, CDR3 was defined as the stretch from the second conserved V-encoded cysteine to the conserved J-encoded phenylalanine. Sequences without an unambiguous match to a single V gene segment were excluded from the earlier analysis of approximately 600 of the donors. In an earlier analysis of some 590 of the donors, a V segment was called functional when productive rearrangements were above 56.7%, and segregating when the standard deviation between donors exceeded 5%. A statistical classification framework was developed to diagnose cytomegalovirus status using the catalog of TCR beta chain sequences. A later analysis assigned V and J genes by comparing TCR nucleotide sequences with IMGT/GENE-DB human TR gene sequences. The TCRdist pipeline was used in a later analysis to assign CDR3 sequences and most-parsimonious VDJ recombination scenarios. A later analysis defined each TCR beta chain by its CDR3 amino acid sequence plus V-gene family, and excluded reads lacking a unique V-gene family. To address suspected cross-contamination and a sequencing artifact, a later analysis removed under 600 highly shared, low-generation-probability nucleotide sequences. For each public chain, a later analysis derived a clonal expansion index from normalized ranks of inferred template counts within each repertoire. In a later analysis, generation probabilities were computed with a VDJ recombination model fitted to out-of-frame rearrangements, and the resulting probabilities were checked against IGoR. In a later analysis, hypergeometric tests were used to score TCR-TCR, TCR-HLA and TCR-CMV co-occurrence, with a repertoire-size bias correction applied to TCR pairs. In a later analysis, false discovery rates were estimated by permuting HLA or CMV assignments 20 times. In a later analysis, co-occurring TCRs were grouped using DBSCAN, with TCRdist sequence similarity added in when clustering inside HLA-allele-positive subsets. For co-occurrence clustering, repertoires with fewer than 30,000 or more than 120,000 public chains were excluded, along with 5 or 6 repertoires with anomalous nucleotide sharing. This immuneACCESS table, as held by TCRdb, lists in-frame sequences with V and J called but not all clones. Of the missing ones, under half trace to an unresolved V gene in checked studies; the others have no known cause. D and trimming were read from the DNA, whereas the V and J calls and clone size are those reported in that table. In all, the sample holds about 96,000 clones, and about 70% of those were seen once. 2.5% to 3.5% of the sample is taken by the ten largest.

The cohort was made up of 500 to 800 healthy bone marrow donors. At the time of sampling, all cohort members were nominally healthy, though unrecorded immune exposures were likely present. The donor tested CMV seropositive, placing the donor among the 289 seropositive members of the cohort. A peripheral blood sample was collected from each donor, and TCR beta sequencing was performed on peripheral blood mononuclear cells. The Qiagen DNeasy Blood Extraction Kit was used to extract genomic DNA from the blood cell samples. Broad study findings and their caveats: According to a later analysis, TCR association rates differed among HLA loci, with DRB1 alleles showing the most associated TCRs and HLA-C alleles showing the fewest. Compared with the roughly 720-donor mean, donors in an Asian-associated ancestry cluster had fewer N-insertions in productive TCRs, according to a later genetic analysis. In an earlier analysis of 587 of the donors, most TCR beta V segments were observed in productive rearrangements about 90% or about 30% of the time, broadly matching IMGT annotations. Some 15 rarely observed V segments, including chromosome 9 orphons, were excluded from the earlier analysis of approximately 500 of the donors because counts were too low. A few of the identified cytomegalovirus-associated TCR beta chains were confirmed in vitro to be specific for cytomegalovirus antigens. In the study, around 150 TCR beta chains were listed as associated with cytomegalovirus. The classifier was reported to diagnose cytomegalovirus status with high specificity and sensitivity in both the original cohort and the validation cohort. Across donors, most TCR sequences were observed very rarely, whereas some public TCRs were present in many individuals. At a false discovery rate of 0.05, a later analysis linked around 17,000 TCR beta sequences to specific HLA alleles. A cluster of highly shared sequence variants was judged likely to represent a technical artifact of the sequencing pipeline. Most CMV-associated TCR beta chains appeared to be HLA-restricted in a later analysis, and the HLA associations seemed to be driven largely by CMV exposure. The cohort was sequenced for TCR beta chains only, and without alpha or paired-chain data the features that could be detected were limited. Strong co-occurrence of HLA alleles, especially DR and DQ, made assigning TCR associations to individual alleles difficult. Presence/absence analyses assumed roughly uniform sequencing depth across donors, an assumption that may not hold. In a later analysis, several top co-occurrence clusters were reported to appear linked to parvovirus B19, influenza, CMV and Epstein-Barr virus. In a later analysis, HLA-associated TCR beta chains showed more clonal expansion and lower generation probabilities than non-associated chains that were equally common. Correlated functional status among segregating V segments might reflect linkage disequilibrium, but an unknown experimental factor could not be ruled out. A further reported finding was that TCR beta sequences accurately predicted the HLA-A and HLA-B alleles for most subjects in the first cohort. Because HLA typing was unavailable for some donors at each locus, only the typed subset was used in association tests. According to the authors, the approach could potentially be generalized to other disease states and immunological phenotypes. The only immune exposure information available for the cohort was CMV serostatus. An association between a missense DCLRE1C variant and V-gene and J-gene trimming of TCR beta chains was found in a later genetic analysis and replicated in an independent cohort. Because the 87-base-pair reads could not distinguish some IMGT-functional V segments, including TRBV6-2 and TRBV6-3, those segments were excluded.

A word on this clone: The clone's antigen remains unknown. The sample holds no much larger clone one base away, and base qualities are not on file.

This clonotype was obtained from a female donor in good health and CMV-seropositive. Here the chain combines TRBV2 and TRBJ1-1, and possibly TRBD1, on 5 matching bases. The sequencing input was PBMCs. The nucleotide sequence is TGTGCCAGCAGTGTCCGACAGACCTACACTGAAGCTTTCTTT. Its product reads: CASSVRQTYTEAFF.